What follows are 2 T cell receptor beta chains derived from one specimen sequenced in a study of CD8+ T cells in alopecia areata. Extracted RNA was reverse transcribed into cDNA, the sequencing template. TCRdb's copy holds only in-frame clones and misses some; the assay was immunoSEQ multiplex PCR. The data contain about 120,000 clones, around 49% of them singletons. Here the sequenced sample was CD8+ T cells sorted from blood, taken at week 0. Receptors were obtained from a human donor with alopecia areata.

The chain recombines TRBV7-8 with TRBJ1-5, with D possibly matching TRBD1 (5 bases). This CDR3 has 14 residues. Looked up from germline, CDR1 is SGHVS and CDR2 is FQNEAQ. Trimming stripped 3 bases from V and 2 bases from J, with 8 bases between. CDR3: CASSLGTGNQPQHF. The CDR3, as DNA: TGTGCCAGCAGCTTGGGGACGGGCAATCAGCCCCAGCATTTT.

The chain uses TRBV5-6 and TRBJ2-7, with D possibly matching TRBD2 (6 bases). There are 14 residues in the CDR3. Germline-derived CDR1 and CDR2 are SGHDT and YYEEEE. Trimming removed 4 bases at V and 2 bases at J, with 13 bases between. The CDR3 loop reads CASSGNGGPYEQYF. The CDR3 nucleotides are TGTGCCAGCAGCGGGAACGGGGGACCCTACGAGCAGTACTTC.